The sequence of this TCR beta chain was determined in a study of T cell repertoires in cytomegalovirus infection. On the study more broadly: Public TCR beta signatures indicated both CMV infection and matching HLA type. Study conclusions and caveats: Frequencies of public TCR beta families were cumulated, and this identified carriers of CMV plus the relevant HLA. Within the response measured ex vivo, HLA-C-restricted CMV-specific TCR beta clonotypes were dominant.

TCRdb reanalysed the reads using MiXCR and keeps one entry per CDR3 protein. The table includes 270,000 or so distinct CDR3 sequences, approximately 15% detected once. The germline V gene encodes CDR1 DFQATT and CDR2 SNEGSKA (reference sequence). V was clipped by 7 bases and J by 1 base, with 10 bases between them. The CDR3 runs 13 residues. As concerns this clonotype: The antigen is not known.

The TCR was taken from a human donor in good health (CMV status not recorded). Some clones in this sample may be carry-over from other donors' samples. V gene TRBV20-1 combines with J gene TRBJ2-2; D tentatively reads TRBD1 or TRBD2 (5 bases each). The sample consisted of CD8+ T cells from PBMCs. In DNA, the CDR3 is TGCAGTGTAGGGGACCGGAACACCGGGGAGCTGTTTTTT. This codes for CSVGDRNTGELFF.